Each of the 22 T cell receptor beta chains below was sequenced from the same sample in a study of shared clonotypes between healthy human individuals. Clones were read by immunoSEQ multiplex PCR, and TCRdb kept only the in-frame ones, dropping some. The repertoire holds 1,500,000 or so clones, with approximately 96% as singletons. Sample: naive CD4+ T cells sorted from blood. The subset is: CD45RA+ positively selected. Source of these receptors: a man younger than 45 in good health.

This chain uses TRBV6-6 with TRBJ2-7; unclear D gene. CDR3 length: 14 amino acids. The V gene's germline CDR1 is MNHNY and CDR2 SVGAGI (reference sequence). V lost 5 bases, J lost 6 bases, and 17 bases lay in between. The CDR3 spells CASSALWPGAEQYF. As DNA, the CDR3 is TGTGCCAGCAGTGCCCTTTGGCCCGGCGCCGAGCAGTACTTC.

This chain uses TRBV18 with TRBJ1-5; D is ambiguous. The germline V gene has CDR1 KGHSH and CDR2 LQKENI. The CDR3 runs to 14 residues. Trimming shortened V by 8 bases and J by 1 base, and 12 bases separated the two germline ends. The CDR3 DNA sequence: TGTGCCAGCGTCGAGGGATTAAGCAATCAGCCCCAGCATTTT. Its protein product is CASVEGLSNQPQHF.

The chain employs TRBV18 and TRBJ2-5; weak D call: TRBD2 (6 bases). Deletions cut 3 bases from V and 2 bases from J, with 10 bases between. This CDR3 region has 14 residues. The V gene's germline CDR1 is KGHSH and CDR2 LQKENI. The CDR3 loop reads CASSPGLRQETQYF. The CDR3 DNA follows: TGTGCCAGCTCACCGGGACTGCGACAAGAGACCCAGTACTTC.

This chain connects TRBV11-3 to TRBJ2-7, with D tentatively TRBD2 (5 bases). Looked up from germline, CDR1 is SGHNT and CDR2 is YENEEA. Trimming removed 0 bases at V and 3 bases at J, with 9 bases between. The CDR3 is 14 amino acids. This chain's CDR3 is CASSLDAGSYEQYF. CDR3 nucleotides: TGTGCCAGCAGCTTAGATGCGGGCAGCTACGAGCAGTACTTC.

The chain has TRBV6-1 and TRBJ2-7; 9 bases line up with TRBD1. CDR3 size: 14 residues. Germline V gene data show CDR1 as MNHNS and CDR2 as SASEGT. V gave up 5 bases and J gave up 7 bases; unmatched junction bases: 9. The CDR3 sequence: CASSLGDRVFEQYF. The DNA for the CDR3 is TGTGCCAGCAGTCTGGGGGACAGGGTCTTTGAGCAGTACTTC.

The rearrangement joins TRBV6-1 to TRBJ2-5, with D possibly being TRBD1 (6 bases). This CDR3 contains 16 residues. V was trimmed by 2 bases and J by 2 bases, leaving 15 bases between them. Germline V lookup: CDR1 MNHNS, CDR2 SASEGT. The CDR3 region has the DNA TGTGCCAGCAGTGAATTTGGGACACCCATACAAGAGACCCAGTACTTC. This sequence encodes CASSEFGTPIQETQYF.

The J gene is TRBJ2-1, the V gene TRBV28; D is perhaps TRBD2 (6 bases). The CDR3 covers 18 residues. Trimming cost V 3 bases and J 5 bases, with 23 bases left between them. Germline-derived CDR1 and CDR2 are MDHEN and SYDVKM. The DNA for the CDR3 is TGTGCCAGCAGTTTTGGTCCGGGTTTGCGGGAACCAGACAATGAGCAGTTCTTC. Its translation is CASSFGPGLREPDNEQFF.

The chain joins TRBV7-3 to TRBJ2-1, with 12 bases matching TRBD2. With 6 bases clipped from V and 7 bases from J, the junction kept 10 bases outside the gene matches. The length of the CDR3 is 16 residues. The V gene's germline CDR1 is SGHTA and CDR2 FQGTGA. DNA for the CDR3: TGTGCCAGCAGTTTGATCGGACTAGCGGGAAGAAATGAGCAGTTCTTC. Amino acids: CASSLIGLAGRNEQFF.

The chain combines TRBV27 with TRBJ2-2; TRBD2 matches at 7 bases. The CDR3 consists of 17 residues. Germline assignment: CDR1 MNHEY and CDR2 SMNVEV (reference sequence). V gave up 6 bases and J gave up 0 bases; unmatched junction bases: 10. The CDR3 here is CASRGFRAGSNTGELFF. Here the CDR3 DNA reads TGTGCCAGCAGAGGCTTCAGAGCGGGGTCGAACACCGGGGAGCTGTTTTTT.

The chain recombines TRBV28 with TRBJ2-1; perhaps D is TRBD1 or TRBD2 (5 bases each). This CDR3 is 14 amino acids long. Germline CDR1 MDHEN, CDR2 SYDVKM. V gave up 6 bases and J gave up 9 bases, with 18 bases separating them. The CDR3 coding sequence is TGTGCCAGCAGCCATAAGACGACCGGGACTGAGCAGTTCTTC. Translation gives CASSHKTTGTEQFF.

The chain joins TRBV10-1 to TRBJ1-2; D is perhaps TRBD1 (5 bases). V dropped 6 bases and J dropped 3 bases, with 11 bases sitting between them. Germline CDR1 reads WNHNN; CDR2 reads SYGVQD (reference sequence). There are 13 residues in the CDR3. This chain's CDR3 is CASRGGTDYGYTF. CDR3 nucleotide sequence: TGCGCCAGCAGGGGAGGGACTGACTATGGCTACACCTTC.

A word on this clone: The sample contains more than one DNA sequence encoding this CDR3. The chain has TRBV9 and TRBJ2-5; D may be TRBD2 (6 bases). V lost 2 bases, J lost 4 bases, and 6 bases lay in between. Germline V gives CDR1 SGDLS, CDR2 YYNGEE. The CDR3 loop spans 12 amino acids. The CDR3 loop reads CASSVGGETQYF. CDR3 nucleotide sequence: TGTGCCAGCAGCGTGGGGGGAGAGACCCAGTACTTC.

J is TRBJ2-1 and V is TRBV30; D remains ambiguous. The germline V gene has CDR1 GTSNPN and CDR2 SVGIG (reference sequence). V dropped 3 bases and J dropped 4 bases, with 22 bases sitting between them. There are 17 residues in the CDR3. The CDR3 nucleotides are TGTGCCTGGAGCCTAGGTATCTTGAGCATATCATACAATGAGCAGTTCTTC. This sequence encodes CAWSLGILSISYNEQFF. The full variable domain, with the rest looked up from reference TRBV30 and TRBJ2-1, is SQTIHQWPATLVQPVGSPLSLECTVEGTSNPNLYWYRQAAGRGLQLLFYSVGIGQISSEVPQNLSASRPQDRQFILSSKKLLLSDSGFYLCAWSLGILSISYNEQFFGPGTRLTVL.

The rearrangement links TRBV19 to TRBJ2-1; D might be TRBD1 or TRBD2, each matching 6 bases. The CDR3 is 14 amino acids. Trimming took 3 bases from V and 7 from J, leaving 13 bases between them. The germline V gene has CDR1 LNHDA and CDR2 SQIVND (reference sequence). CDR3 sequence: CASSMGLGGNEQFF. The CDR3 nucleotides are TGTGCCAGTAGTATGGGGCTAGGGGGGAATGAGCAGTTCTTC.

The gene calls are TRBV4-3 and TRBJ1-2; D gene ambiguous. There are 13 residues in the CDR3. V was clipped by 0 bases and J by 3 bases, with 5 bases between them. Germline-derived CDR1 and CDR2 are LGHNA and YSLEER. The CDR3 loop reads CASSQDRDYGYTF. The CDR3 coding sequence is TGCGCCAGCAGCCAAGATCGCGACTATGGCTACACCTTC.

The chain recombines TRBV2 with TRBJ2-7, with 7 bases aligning to TRBD1. The length of the CDR3 is 13 residues. V trimming: 10 bases; J trimming: 0 bases; junction bases outside the gene matches: 6. Germline V CDR1 and CDR2: SNHLY, FYNNEI. The CDR3 spells CATTTGASYEQYF. In DNA, the CDR3 is TGTGCCACTACTACAGGGGCCTCCTACGAGCAGTACTTC.

The chain recombines TRBV5-1 with TRBJ2-7, with 7 bases identical to TRBD2. Germline V lookup: CDR1 SGHRS, CDR2 YFSETQ. The CDR3 totals 16 residues. V was pared by 0 bases and J by 0 bases, with 6 bases of the junction left unmatched. CDR3 DNA: TGCGCCAGCAGCTTGGGTGAGGGCGGGAGCTCCTACGAGCAGTACTTC. This sequence encodes CASSLGEGGSSYEQYF. The full variable domain, rest sourced from reference TRBV5-1 and TRBJ2-7, is KAGVTQTPRYLIKTRGQQVTLSCSPISGHRSVSWYQQTPGQGLQFLFEYFSETQRNKGNFPGRFSGRQFSNSRSEMNVSTLELGDSALYLCASSLGEGGSSYEQYFGPGTRLTVT.

The chain combines TRBV20-1 with TRBJ2-1; D is perhaps TRBD1 or TRBD2 (5 bases each). Germline CDR1 is DFQATT and CDR2 is SNEGSKA (reference sequence). The CDR3 spans 10 residues. Trimming removed 7 bases at V and 8 bases at J, with 9 bases between. This CDR3 is CSVGAHEQFF. CDR3 nucleotides: TGCAGTGTCGGGGCGCATGAGCAGTTCTTC.

J is TRBJ1-5 and V is TRBV7-6, with D perhaps matching TRBD1 (5 bases). Trimming left V 5 bases short and J 3 bases short, with 23 bases between. Per the germline V gene, CDR1 is SGHVS and CDR2 is FNYEAQ. CDR3 length: 18 amino acids. The CDR3 spells CASSHQRQPGAHNQPQHF. The CDR3 bases are TGTGCCAGCAGCCACCAACGACAGCCGGGTGCTCACAATCAGCCCCAGCATTTT.

This clone has only one observation. The gene calls are TRBV28 and TRBJ2-7; 9 bases are shared with TRBD2. Germline V lookup: CDR1 MDHEN, CDR2 SYDVKM. The CDR3 loop spans 14 amino acids. The V and J ends lost 5 bases and 3 bases, in that order; junction bases with no gene match: 5. The CDR3 region is CASSTSGPSYEQYF. Written as DNA, the CDR3 is TGTGCCAGCAGTACTAGCGGGCCAAGCTACGAGCAGTACTTC.

V usage is TRBV6-5 and J usage is TRBJ1-4; no clear D. Germline CDR1 and CDR2: MNHEY and SVGAGI. The V end lost 4 bases, the J end lost 10 bases, and 13 bases lay between the germline ends. The CDR3 loop spans 13 amino acids. Here the CDR3 DNA reads TGTGCCAGCAGTTCGGAGCGGGGTGGAAAACTGTTTTTT. Its protein product is CASSSERGGKLFF.

The CDR3 region is CASSADRGSGGYTF. The CDR3 coding sequence is TGTGCCAGCAGTGCGGACAGGGGGAGCGGAGGCTACACCTTC. The gene calls are TRBV6-1 and TRBJ1-2; 10 bases are shared with TRBD1. CDR3 size: 14 residues. Germline-derived CDR1 and CDR2 are MNHNS and SASEGT. V lost 4 bases to trimming and J lost 8 bases; unmatched junction nucleotides: 7.